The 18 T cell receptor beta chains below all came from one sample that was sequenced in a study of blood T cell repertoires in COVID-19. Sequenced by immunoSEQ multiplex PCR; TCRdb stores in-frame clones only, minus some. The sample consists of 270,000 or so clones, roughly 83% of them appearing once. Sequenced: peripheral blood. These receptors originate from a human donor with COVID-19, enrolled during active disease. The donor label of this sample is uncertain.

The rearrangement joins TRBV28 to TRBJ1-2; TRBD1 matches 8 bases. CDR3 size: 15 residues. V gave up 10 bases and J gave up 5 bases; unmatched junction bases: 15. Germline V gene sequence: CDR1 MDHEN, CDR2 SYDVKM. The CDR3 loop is CATSIEYRQGYGYTF. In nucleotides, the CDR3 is TGTGCCACTAGTATTGAATACCGACAGGGGTATGGCTACACCTTC.

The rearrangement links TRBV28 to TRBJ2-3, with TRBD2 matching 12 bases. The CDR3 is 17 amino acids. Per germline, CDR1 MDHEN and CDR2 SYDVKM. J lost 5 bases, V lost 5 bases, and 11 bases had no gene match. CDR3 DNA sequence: TGTGCCAGCAGTCGACTAGCGGGAGACCTTCGTGGAGATACGCAGTATTTT. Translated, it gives CASSRLAGDLRGDTQYF. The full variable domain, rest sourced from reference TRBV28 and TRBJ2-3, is DVKVTQSSRYLVKRTGEKVFLECVQDMDHENMFWYRQDPGLGLRLIYFSYDVKMKEKGDIPEGYSVSREKKERFSLILESASTNQTSMYLCASSRLAGDLRGDTQYFGPGTRLTVL.

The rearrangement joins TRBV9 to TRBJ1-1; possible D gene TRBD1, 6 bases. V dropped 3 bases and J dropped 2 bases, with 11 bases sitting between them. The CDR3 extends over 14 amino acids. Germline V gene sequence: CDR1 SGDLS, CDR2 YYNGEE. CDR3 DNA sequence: TGTGCCAGCAGCGGAACAGGGCTAAACACTGAAGCTTTCTTT. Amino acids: CASSGTGLNTEAFF. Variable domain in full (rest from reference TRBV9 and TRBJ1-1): DSGVTQTPKHLITATGQRVTLRCSPRSGDLSVYWYQQSLDQGLQFLIQYYNGEERAKGNILERFSAQQFPDLHSELNLSSLELGDSALYFCASSGTGLNTEAFFGQGTRLTVV.

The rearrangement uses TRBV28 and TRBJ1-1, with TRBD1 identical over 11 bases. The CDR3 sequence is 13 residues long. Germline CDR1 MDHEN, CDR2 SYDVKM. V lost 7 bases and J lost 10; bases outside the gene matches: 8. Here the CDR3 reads CASTWTGGAAAFF. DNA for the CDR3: TGTGCCAGCACCTGGACAGGGGGCGCGGCAGCTTTCTTT.

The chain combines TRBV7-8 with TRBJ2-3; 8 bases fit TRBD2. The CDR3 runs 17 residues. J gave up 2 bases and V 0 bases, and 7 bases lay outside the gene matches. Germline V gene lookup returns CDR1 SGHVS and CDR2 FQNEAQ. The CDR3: CASSLARLAGSTDTQYF. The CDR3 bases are TGTGCCAGCAGCTTAGCGCGGTTAGCGGGATCCACAGATACGCAGTATTTT. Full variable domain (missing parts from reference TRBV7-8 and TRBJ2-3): GAGVSQSPRYKVAKRGQDVALRCDPISGHVSLFWYQQALGQGPEFLTYFQNEAQLDKSGLPSDRFFAERPEGSVSTLKIQRTQQEDSAVYLCASSLARLAGSTDTQYFGPGTRLTVL.

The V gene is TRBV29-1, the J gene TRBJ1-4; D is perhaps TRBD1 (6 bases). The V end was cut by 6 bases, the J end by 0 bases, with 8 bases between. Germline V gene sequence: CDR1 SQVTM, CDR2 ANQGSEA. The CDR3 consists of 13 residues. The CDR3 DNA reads TGCAGCGTGGGGGCGGCAACTAATGAAAAACTGTTTTTT. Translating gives CSVGAATNEKLFF.

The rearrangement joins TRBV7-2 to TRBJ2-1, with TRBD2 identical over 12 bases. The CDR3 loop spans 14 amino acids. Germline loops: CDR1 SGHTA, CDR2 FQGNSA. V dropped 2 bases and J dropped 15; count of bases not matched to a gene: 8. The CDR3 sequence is CASSLTRTSGNRFF. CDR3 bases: TGTGCCAGCAGCTTAACCCGGACTAGCGGGAATCGGTTCTTC. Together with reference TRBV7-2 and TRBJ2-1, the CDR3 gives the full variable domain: GAGVSQSPSNKVTEKGKDVELRCDPISGHTALYWYRQSLGQGLEFLIYFQGNSAPDKSGLPSDRFSAERTGGSVSTLTIQRTQQEDSAVYLCASSLTRTSGNRFFGPGTRLTVL.

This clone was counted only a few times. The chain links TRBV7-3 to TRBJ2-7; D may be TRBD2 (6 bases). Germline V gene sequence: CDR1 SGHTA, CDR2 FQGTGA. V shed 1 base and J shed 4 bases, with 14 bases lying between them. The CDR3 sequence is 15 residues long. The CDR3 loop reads CASSLSGGMEYEQYF. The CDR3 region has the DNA TGTGCCAGCAGCTTAAGCGGCGGGATGGAATACGAGCAGTACTTC.

DNA for the CDR3: TGTGCCAGCTCCCGTATGTTAGCGTATGGGGGGGCCAACGTCCTGACTTTC. Protein product: CASSRMLAYGGANVLTF. This chain joins TRBV4-2 and TRBJ2-6; weak D call: TRBD2 (5 bases). Trimming pared 8 bases from V and 4 bases from J, leaving 21 bases between. CDR1 is LGHNA and CDR2 is YNFKEQ in the germline V gene. CDR3 size: 17 residues.

The CDR3 protein is CASRPTPSEAFF. The CDR3 DNA follows: TGTGCCAGCAGACCCACTCCCTCGGAGGCTTTCTTT. The chain employs TRBV6-5 and TRBJ1-1; D not resolved. Germline CDR1 is MNHEY and CDR2 is SVGAGI. The CDR3 extends over 12 amino acids. V lost 6 bases and J lost 11, with 16 bases in between.

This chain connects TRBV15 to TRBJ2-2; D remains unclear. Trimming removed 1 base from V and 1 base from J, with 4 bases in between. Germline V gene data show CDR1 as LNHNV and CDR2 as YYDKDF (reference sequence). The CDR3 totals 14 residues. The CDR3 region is CATSRGGNTGELFF. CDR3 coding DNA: TGTGCCACCAGCAGAGGCGGGAACACCGGGGAGCTGTTTTTT.

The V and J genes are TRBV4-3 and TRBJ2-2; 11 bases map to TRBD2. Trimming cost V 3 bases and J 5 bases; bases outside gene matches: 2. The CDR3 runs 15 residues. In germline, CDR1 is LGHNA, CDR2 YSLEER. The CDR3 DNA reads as TGCGCCAGCAGCCAGGGACTAGCGGAAACCGGGGAGCTGTTTTTT. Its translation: CASSQGLAETGELFF.

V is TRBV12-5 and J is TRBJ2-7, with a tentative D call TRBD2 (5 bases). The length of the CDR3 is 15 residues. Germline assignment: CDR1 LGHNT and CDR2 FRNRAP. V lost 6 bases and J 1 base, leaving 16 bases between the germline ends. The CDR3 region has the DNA TGTGCTAGTGGCCCCCGGGGTGGAAGTTCCTACGAGCAGTACTTC. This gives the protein CASGPRGGSSYEQYF.

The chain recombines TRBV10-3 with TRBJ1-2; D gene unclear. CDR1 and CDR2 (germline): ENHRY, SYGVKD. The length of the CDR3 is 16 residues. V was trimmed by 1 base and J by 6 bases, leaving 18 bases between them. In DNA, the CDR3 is TGTGCCATCAGTGAGTTGACTGCACTCTCGAGGCATGGCTACACCTTC. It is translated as CAISELTALSRHGYTF.

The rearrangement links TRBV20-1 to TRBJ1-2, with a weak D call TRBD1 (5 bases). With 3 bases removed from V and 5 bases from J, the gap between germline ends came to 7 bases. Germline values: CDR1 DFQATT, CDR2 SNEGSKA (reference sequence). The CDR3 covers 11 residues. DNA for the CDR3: TGCAGTGCTAGGACAGCATATGGCTACACCTTC. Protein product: CSARTAYGYTF.

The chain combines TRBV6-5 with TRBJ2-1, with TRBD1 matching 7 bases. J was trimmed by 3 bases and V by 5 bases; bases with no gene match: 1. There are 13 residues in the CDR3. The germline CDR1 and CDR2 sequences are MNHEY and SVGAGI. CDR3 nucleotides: TGTGCCAGCAGTACAGGGGTCTACAATGAGCAGTTCTTC. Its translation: CASSTGVYNEQFF.

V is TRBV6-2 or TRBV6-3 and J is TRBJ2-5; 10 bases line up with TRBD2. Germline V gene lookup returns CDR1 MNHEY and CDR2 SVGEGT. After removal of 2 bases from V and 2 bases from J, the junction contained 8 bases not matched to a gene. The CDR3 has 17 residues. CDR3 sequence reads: CASSYPLSGGLQETQYF. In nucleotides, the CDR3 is TGTGCCAGCAGTTACCCCCTTAGCGGGGGGCTTCAAGAGACCCAGTACTTC.

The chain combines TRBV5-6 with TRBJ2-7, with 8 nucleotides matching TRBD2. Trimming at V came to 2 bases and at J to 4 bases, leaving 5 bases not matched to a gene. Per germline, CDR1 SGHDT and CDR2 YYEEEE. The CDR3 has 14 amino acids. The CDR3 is CASSLAGAGYEQYF. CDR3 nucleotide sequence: TGTGCCAGCAGCTTAGCGGGAGCGGGGTACGAGCAGTACTTC.